One sample yielded the 27 T cell receptor beta chains listed below, sequenced in a study of blood T cell repertoires in COVID-19. Data came from immunoSEQ multiplex PCR; TCRdb stores just in-frame clones and leaves some out. The table shows about 88,000 clones, with approximately 90% occurring only once. Sequencing input: peripheral blood. The source is a male donor with acute or convalescent COVID-19.

V usage is TRBV7-6 and J usage is TRBJ1-5, with D possibly TRBD1 on 5 matching bases. Germline V CDR1 and CDR2: SGHVS, FNYEAQ. Between the trimmed V and J ends, which lost 1 base and 4 bases, there was a span of 11 bases. CDR3 length: 15 residues. CDR3 sequence: CASSLVGGSNQPQHF. The CDR3, as DNA: TGTGCCAGCAGCTTAGTGGGGGGGAGTAATCAGCCCCAGCATTTT.

The chain is built from TRBV7-6 and TRBJ2-5, with 7 nucleotides matching TRBD1. Germline CDR1 and CDR2: SGHVS and FNYEAQ. With 3 bases clipped from V and 1 base from J, the junction kept 2 bases outside the gene matches. This CDR3 is 14 amino acids long. CDR3 in DNA: TGTGCCAGCAGCTTGGGGGACAGCCAAGAGACCCAGTACTTC. It encodes CASSLGDSQETQYF.

V is TRBV4-1 and J is TRBJ1-1; 8 bases fit TRBD1. CDR3 length: 13 residues. Trimming removed 6 bases from V and 4 bases from J; junction bases left unmatched: 4. CDR1 is MGHRA and CDR2 is YSYEKL in the germline V gene. The CDR3 DNA reads TGCGCCAGCAGTAAACAGGGGGGCACTGAAGCTTTCTTT. Amino acid sequence: CASSKQGGTEAFF.

The chain carries TRBV9 and TRBJ2-2; D is unclear. The CDR3 covers 13 residues. V shed 0 bases and J shed 7 bases, with 7 bases lying between them. Germline values: CDR1 SGDLS, CDR2 YYNGEE. In DNA form, the CDR3 reads TGTGCCAGCAGCGTAGAACTATACGGGGAGCTGTTTTTT. Protein: CASSVELYGELFF.

The V gene is TRBV18, the J gene TRBJ1-4; 10 bases align to TRBD1. Germline V gives CDR1 KGHSH, CDR2 LQKENI. This CDR3 comprises 15 residues. Germline trimming cut 3 bases from V and 7 bases from J; bases unmatched to any gene: 5. In nucleotides, the CDR3 is TGTGCCAGCTCACCGCGACAGGGGGCGGTTGAAAAACTGTTTTTT. Translating it yields CASSPRQGAVEKLFF.

The CDR3 DNA sequence: TGTGCCTGGATTTCGCACAATAGCGCTGGAAACACCATATATTTT. This translates into CAWISHNSAGNTIYF. The chain couples TRBV30 to TRBJ1-3, with D uncertain. Trimming removed 4 bases from V and 2 bases from J, with 15 bases in between. Germline V gene sequence: CDR1 GTSNPN, CDR2 SVGIG (reference sequence). CDR3 length: 15 amino acids.

The chain has TRBV5-8 and TRBJ1-1; no definite D call. Trimming pared 1 base from V and 6 bases from J, leaving 19 bases between. There are 16 residues in the CDR3. CDR1 and CDR2 from the germline V gene are SGHTS and YDEGEE. In nucleotides, the CDR3 is TGTGCCAGCAGCTTGTCTCTCTTACAGCCCGTGTCTGAAGCTTTCTTT. It specifies CASSLSLLQPVSEAFF.

The sample holds one count of this clone. The chain joins TRBV10-1 to TRBJ1-2; TRBD1 matches at 8 bases. The J segment lost 6 bases and the V segment lost 7 bases, leaving 10 bases of the junction unmatched. Germline V gene data show CDR1 as WNHNN and CDR2 as SYGVQD (reference sequence). CDR3 length: 14 residues. In DNA form, the CDR3 reads TGCGCCAGCAACCCAAAGGACAGGGACGATGGCTACACCTTC. As protein: CASNPKDRDDGYTF.

This sequence joins TRBV27 and TRBJ2-2; 9 nucleotides match TRBD1. V gave up 6 bases and J gave up 7 bases; unmatched junction bases: 9. Germline lookup yields CDR1 MNHEY and CDR2 SMNVEV (reference sequence). The CDR3 spans 15 residues. The CDR3 is CASRRGQGEVGELFF. CDR3 sequence (DNA): TGTGCCAGCAGGCGGGGACAGGGCGAGGTCGGGGAGCTGTTTTTT.

The chain has TRBV6-1 and TRBJ2-1, with 9 nucleotides matching TRBD2. Per germline, CDR1 MNHNS and CDR2 SASEGT. V shed 2 bases and J 2 bases; nucleotides not matched to a gene: 10. CDR3 length equals 18 residues. The CDR3 DNA is TGTGCCAGCAGTGAATATGGCGGGGGGGCCGGAACCTACAATGAGCAGTTCTTC. This encodes CASSEYGGGAGTYNEQFF.

This clone appeared a single time. J is TRBJ1-3 and V is TRBV3-1 (or the pseudogene TRBV3-2); D not certain. V was shortened by 3 bases and J by 0 bases, with 15 bases between the two germline ends. The V gene's germline CDR1 is LGHDT and CDR2 YNNKEL (reference sequence). The CDR3 spans 17 residues. The DNA of the CDR3 is TGTGCCAGCAGCCAGGGCAGGAAATCACGCTCTGGAAACACCATATATTTT. This codes for CASSQGRKSRSGNTIYF.

The chain couples TRBV12-3 or TRBV12-4 to TRBJ2-5, with D possibly TRBD1 on 6 matching bases. The CDR3 sequence is 13 residues long. Trimming took off 6 bases at V and 4 bases at J, with 12 bases between the two ends. The CDR3 protein is CASRGTGRETQYF. In nucleotides, the CDR3 is TGTGCCAGCAGGGGCACAGGGCGAGAGACCCAGTACTTC.

The J gene is TRBJ2-1, the V gene TRBV5-1, with 10 nucleotides matching TRBD2. Trimming cost V 0 bases and J 5 bases; bases outside gene matches: 5. The CDR3 spans 16 residues. Germline V gene data show CDR1 as SGHRS and CDR2 as YFSETQ. CDR3 in amino acids: CASSLAPSGGNNEQFF. The DNA for the CDR3 is TGCGCCAGCAGCTTGGCCCCTAGCGGGGGTAACAATGAGCAGTTCTTC.

This sequence joins TRBV5-1 and TRBJ1-1, with D possibly matching TRBD1 (5 bases). Germline V gives CDR1 SGHRS, CDR2 YFSETQ. This CDR3 has 16 amino acids. The germline V and J ends were trimmed by 4 bases and 5 bases, with 21 bases remaining between them. The CDR3 DNA reads TGCGCCAGCAGCGCGGGACCGGGACCTGATTCGACTGAAGCTTTCTTT. Translation: CASSAGPGPDSTEAFF.

This sequence joins TRBV19 and TRBJ2-5; TRBD1 agrees at 7 bases. CDR1 is LNHDA, CDR2 SQIVND, per germline (reference sequence). V lost 6 bases, J lost 5 bases, and 12 bases stayed unmatched. The CDR3 covers 15 residues. CDR3 loop: CASSLSTGRLETQYF. DNA of the CDR3: TGTGCCAGTAGCCTTTCGACAGGGCGATTGGAGACCCAGTACTTC. The variable domain in full, completed from reference TRBV19 and TRBJ2-5, reads DGGITQSPKYLFRKEGQNVTLSCEQNLNHDAMYWYRQDPGQGLRLIYYSQIVNDFQKGDIAEGYSVSREKKESFPLTVTSAQKNPTAFYLCASSLSTGRLETQYFGPGTRLLVL.

The chain links TRBV7-9 to TRBJ2-3; 8 nucleotides line up with TRBD1. Germline-derived CDR1 and CDR2 are SEHNR and FQNEAQ (reference sequence). This CDR3 comprises 15 residues. Trimming took 4 bases from V and 5 from J; bases not matched to a gene: 8. As DNA, the CDR3 is TGTGCCAGCAGCTACGGGGACAGGACGGGAGATACGCAGTATTTT. Its protein is CASSYGDRTGDTQYF.

This chain links TRBV5-1 with TRBJ2-1; 9 bases line up with TRBD1. The V and J ends lost 4 bases and 4 bases, in that order; junction bases with no gene match: 6. This CDR3 is built from 15 residues. The germline gives CDR1 SGHRS, CDR2 YFSETQ. CDR3 residues: CASSPRTGAYNEQFF. In DNA, the CDR3 is TGCGCCAGCAGCCCGAGGACAGGGGCTTACAATGAGCAGTTCTTC.

V usage is TRBV7-2 and J usage is TRBJ1-5; a possible D gene is TRBD1 (5 bases). The V gene's germline CDR1 is SGHTA and CDR2 FQGNSA. Trimming took off 2 bases at V and 4 bases at J, with 9 bases between the two ends. The CDR3 consists of 14 residues. The CDR3 sequence is CASSLMDNNQPQHF. The CDR3 DNA reads TGTGCCAGCAGCTTAATGGACAATAATCAGCCCCAGCATTTT.

V and J are TRBV23-1 and TRBJ2-4; 8 bases match TRBD2. TRBV23-1 is known as an ORF, though its function is uncertain. CDR3 length: 15 amino acids. Unmatched junction bases numbered 6, after V lost 1 base and J lost 7 bases. The CDR3 is CASSQCRGGANIQYF. CDR3 nucleotide sequence: TGCGCCAGCAGTCAATGCCGGGGGGGGGCGAACATTCAGTACTTC.

This chain connects TRBV4-2 to TRBJ1-6, with D hard to call. This CDR3 is 13 amino acids long. Trimming removed 2 bases from V and 8 bases from J, with 7 bases in between. CDR1 is LGHNA, CDR2 YNFKEQ, per germline. DNA of the CDR3: TGTGCCAGCAGCCAATCGGTGGATTCACCCCTCCACTTT. Its translation: CASSQSVDSPLHF.

V usage is TRBV14 and J usage is TRBJ2-4, with D tentatively TRBD2 (6 bases). The V end lost 3 bases, the J end lost 2 bases, and 8 bases lay between the germline ends. The CDR3 is 14 residues long. Germline-derived CDR1 and CDR2 are SGHDN and FVKESK. The CDR3 region is CASSQGGTKNIQYF. DNA of the CDR3: TGTGCCAGCAGCCAGGGAGGAACCAAAAACATTCAGTACTTC.

J is TRBJ2-2 and V is TRBV5-6; D possibly corresponds to TRBD2 (5 bases). Germline V gene sequence: CDR1 SGHDT, CDR2 YYEEEE. The V end was cut by 2 bases, the J end by 6 bases, with 8 bases between. This CDR3 is built from 13 residues. The CDR3 here is CASSFRRAGELFF. The CDR3 DNA follows: TGTGCCAGCAGCTTCAGGCGGGCCGGGGAGCTGTTTTTT.

The chain has TRBV5-1 and TRBJ1-5; 10 bases map to TRBD1. Germline loops: CDR1 SGHRS, CDR2 YFSETQ. This CDR3 has 17 residues. The trim removed 0 bases at V and 0 bases at J, leaving 3 bases unmatched. CDR3 in DNA: TGCGCCAGCAGCTTGGGGGGGACAGGGGTTAGCAATCAGCCCCAGCATTTT. This encodes CASSLGGTGVSNQPQHF.

V is TRBV20-1 and J is TRBJ1-1; D is possibly TRBD1 (5 bases). Trimming took 3 bases from V and 4 from J, leaving 6 bases between them. CDR1 is DFQATT and CDR2 is SNEGSKA in the germline V gene (reference sequence). There are 11 residues in the CDR3. The CDR3 is CSARGGTEAFF. CDR3 in DNA: TGCAGTGCTAGGGGGGGCACTGAAGCTTTCTTT.

The J gene is TRBJ1-5, the V gene TRBV6-6; D is undetermined. The V gene's germline CDR1 is MNHNY and CDR2 SVGAGI (reference sequence). This CDR3 region has 12 residues. Deletions cut 7 bases from V and 4 bases from J, with 8 bases between. This CDR3 reads CASTDNNQPQHF. DNA for the CDR3: TGTGCCAGCACCGACAATAATCAGCCCCAGCATTTT.

The table lists this clone with a few counts. The rearrangement joins TRBV24-1 to TRBJ2-1; D not certain. CDR3 length: 13 residues. V was cut by 5 bases and J by 7 bases, with 11 bases left in between. The germline V gene has CDR1 KGHDR and CDR2 SFDVKD. The CDR3 protein is CATSGWAGNEQFF. In DNA form, the CDR3 reads TGTGCCACCAGTGGGTGGGCTGGGAATGAGCAGTTCTTC.

V gene TRBV6-6 combines with J gene TRBJ1-1; D not resolved. Germline assignment: CDR1 MNHNY and CDR2 SVGAGI (reference sequence). V was trimmed by 2 bases and J by 1 base, leaving 5 bases between them. CDR3 length equals 13 residues. CDR3 coding DNA: TGTGCCAGCAGTTACACCAGGAACACTGAAGCTTTCTTT. Translated: CASSYTRNTEAFF.